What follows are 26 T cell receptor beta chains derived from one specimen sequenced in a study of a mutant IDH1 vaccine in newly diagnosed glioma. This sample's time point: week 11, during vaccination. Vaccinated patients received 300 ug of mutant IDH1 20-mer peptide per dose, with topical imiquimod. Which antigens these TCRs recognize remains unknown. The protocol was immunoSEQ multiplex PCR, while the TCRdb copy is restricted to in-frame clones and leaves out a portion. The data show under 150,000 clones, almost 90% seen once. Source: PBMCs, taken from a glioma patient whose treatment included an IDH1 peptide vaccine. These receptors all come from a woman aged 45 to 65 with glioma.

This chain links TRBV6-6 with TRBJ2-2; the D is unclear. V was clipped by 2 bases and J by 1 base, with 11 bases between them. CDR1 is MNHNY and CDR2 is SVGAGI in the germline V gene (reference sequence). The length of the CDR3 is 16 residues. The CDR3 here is CASSYGRGRNTGELFF. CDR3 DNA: TGTGCCAGCAGTTACGGACGCGGCAGGAACACCGGGGAGCTGTTTTTT.

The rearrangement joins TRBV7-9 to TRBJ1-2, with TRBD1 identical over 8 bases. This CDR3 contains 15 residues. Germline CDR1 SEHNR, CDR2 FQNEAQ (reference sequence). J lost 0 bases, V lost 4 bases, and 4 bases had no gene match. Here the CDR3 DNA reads TGTGCCAGCAGCTCGGGACAGGCGGCTAACTATGGCTACACCTTC. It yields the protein CASSSGQAANYGYTF.

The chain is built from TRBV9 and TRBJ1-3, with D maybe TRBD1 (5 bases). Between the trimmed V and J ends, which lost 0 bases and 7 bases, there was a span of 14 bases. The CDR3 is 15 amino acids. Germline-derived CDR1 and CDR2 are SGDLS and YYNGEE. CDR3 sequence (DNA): TGTGCCAGCAGCGTAGTCGGGGGATTAGGGAACACCATATATTTT. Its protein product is CASSVVGGLGNTIYF. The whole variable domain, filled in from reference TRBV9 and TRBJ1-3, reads DSGVTQTPKHLITATGQRVTLRCSPRSGDLSVYWYQQSLDQGLQFLIQYYNGEERAKGNILERFSAQQFPDLHSELNLSSLELGDSALYFCASSVVGGLGNTIYFGEGSWLTVV.

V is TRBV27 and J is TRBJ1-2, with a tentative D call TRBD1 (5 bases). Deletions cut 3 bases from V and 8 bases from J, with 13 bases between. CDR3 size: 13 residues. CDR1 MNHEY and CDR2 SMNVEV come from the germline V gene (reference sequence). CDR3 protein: CASSLAGLAGYTF. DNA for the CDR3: TGTGCCAGCAGTTTGGCGGGACTTGCGGGCTACACCTTC.

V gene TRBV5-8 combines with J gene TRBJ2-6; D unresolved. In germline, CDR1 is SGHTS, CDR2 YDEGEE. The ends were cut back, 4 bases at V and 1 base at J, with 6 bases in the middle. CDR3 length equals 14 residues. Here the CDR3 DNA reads TGTGCCAGCAGCCTGATATCTGGGGCCAACGTCCTGACTTTC. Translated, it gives CASSLISGANVLTF.

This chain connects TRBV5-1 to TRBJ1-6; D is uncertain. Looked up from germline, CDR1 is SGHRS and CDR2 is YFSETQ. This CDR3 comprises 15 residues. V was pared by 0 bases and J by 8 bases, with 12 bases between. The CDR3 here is CASSLAGGLYSPLHF. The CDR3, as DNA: TGCGCCAGCAGCTTGGCAGGCGGGCTTTATTCACCCCTCCACTTT.

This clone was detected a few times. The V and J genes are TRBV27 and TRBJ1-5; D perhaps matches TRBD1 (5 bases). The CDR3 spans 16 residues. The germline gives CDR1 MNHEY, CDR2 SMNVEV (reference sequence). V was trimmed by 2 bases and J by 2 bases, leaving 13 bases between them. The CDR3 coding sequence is TGTGCCAGCAGTTTAGGGTCAGGCAGGGGCAATCAGCCCCAGCATTTT. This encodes CASSLGSGRGNQPQHF.

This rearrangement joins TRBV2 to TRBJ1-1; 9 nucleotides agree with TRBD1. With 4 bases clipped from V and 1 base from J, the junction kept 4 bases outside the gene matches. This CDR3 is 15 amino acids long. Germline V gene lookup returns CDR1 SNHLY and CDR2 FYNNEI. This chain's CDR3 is CASSGQGVGNTEAFF. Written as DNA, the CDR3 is TGTGCCAGCAGTGGACAGGGGGTTGGGAACACTGAAGCTTTCTTT. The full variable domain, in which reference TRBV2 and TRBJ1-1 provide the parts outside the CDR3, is EPEVTQTPSHQVTQMGQEVILRCVPISNHLYFYWYRQILGQKVEFLVSFYNNEISEKSEIFDDQFSVERPDGSNFTLKIRSTKLEDSAMYFCASSGQGVGNTEAFFGQGTRLTVV.

The CDR3 DNA is TGTGCCAGCAGCGTAGCTGGGGATAACTACGAGCAGTACTTC. This codes for CASSVAGDNYEQYF. This sequence joins TRBV9 and TRBJ2-7, with unresolved D. Germline values: CDR1 SGDLS, CDR2 YYNGEE. The CDR3 runs 14 residues. With 0 bases removed from V and 3 bases from J, the gap between germline ends came to 10 bases.

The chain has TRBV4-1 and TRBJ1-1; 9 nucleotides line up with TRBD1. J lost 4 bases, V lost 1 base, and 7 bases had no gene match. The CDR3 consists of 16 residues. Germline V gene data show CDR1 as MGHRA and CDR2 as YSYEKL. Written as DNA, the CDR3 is TGCGCCAGCAGCCAAGGGGACAGGGTTGGCGGCACTGAAGCTTTCTTT. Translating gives CASSQGDRVGGTEAFF.

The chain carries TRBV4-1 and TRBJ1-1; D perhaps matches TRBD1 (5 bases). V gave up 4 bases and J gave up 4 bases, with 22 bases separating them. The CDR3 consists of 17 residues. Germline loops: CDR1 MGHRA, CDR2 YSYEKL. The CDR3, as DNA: TGCGCCAGCAGCCCAGACCCCCGGGGGGGAGTGAGCACTGAAGCTTTCTTT. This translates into CASSPDPRGGVSTEAFF.

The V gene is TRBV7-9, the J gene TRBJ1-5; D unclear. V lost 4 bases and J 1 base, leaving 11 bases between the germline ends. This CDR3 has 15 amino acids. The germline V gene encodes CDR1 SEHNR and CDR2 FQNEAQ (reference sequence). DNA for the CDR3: TGTGCCAGCAGCTCAACAAGAGGGAGCAATCAGCCCCAGCATTTT. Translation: CASSSTRGSNQPQHF.

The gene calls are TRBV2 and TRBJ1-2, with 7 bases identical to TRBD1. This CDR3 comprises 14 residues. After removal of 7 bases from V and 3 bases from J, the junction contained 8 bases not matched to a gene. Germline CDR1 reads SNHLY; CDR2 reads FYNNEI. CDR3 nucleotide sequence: TGTGCCAGCACCTGGGTCGGGACAGACTATGGCTACACCTTC. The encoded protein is CASTWVGTDYGYTF.

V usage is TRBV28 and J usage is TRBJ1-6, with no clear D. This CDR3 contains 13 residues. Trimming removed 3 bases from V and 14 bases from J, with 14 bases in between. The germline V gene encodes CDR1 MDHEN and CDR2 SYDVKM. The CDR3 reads CASSFRGREALHF. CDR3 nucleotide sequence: TGTGCCAGCAGTTTTCGGGGTAGGGAGGCCCTCCACTTT.

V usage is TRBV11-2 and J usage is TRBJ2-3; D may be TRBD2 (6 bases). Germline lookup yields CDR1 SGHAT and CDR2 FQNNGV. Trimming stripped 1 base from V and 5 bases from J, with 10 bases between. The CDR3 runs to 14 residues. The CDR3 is CASSLGSGVDTQYF. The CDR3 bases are TGTGCCAGCAGCTTAGGCTCGGGAGTAGATACGCAGTATTTT.

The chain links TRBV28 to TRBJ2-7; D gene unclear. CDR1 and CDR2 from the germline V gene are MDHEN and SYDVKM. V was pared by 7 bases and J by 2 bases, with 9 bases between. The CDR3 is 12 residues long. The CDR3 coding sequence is TGTGCCAGCAATAGACGGGCCTACGAGCAGTACTTC. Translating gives CASNRRAYEQYF.

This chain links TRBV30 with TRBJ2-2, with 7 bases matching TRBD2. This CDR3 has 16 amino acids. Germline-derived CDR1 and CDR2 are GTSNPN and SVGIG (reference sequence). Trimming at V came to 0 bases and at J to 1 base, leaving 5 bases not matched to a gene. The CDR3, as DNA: TGTGCCTGGAGTGTAAAAGTAGCGGGGAACACCGGGGAGCTGTTTTTT. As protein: CAWSVKVAGNTGELFF. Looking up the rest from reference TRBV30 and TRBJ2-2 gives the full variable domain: SQTIHQWPATLVQPVGSPLSLECTVEGTSNPNLYWYRQAAGRGLQLLFYSVGIGQISSEVPQNLSASRPQDRQFILSSKKLLLSDSGFYLCAWSVKVAGNTGELFFGEGSRLTVL.

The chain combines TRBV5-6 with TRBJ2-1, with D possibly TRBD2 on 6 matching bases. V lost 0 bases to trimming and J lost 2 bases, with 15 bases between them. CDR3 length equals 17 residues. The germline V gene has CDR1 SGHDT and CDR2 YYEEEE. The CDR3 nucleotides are TGTGCCAGCAGCTTGGCTGGGGGGAGTCCCACCTACAATGAGCAGTTCTTC. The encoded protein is CASSLAGGSPTYNEQFF.

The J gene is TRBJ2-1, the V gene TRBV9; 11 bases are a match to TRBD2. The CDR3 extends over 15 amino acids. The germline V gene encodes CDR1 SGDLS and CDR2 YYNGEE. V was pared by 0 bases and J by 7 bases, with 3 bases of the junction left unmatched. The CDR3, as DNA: TGTGCCAGCAGCGTAGGAGCTAGCGGGGGGAATGAGCAGTTCTTC. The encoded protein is CASSVGASGGNEQFF.

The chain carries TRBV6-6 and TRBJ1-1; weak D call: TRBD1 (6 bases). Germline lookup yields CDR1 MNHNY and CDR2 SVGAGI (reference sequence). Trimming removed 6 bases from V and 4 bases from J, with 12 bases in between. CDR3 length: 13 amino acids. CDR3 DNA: TGTGCCAGCAGAGCCGGGACAATCACTGAAGCTTTCTTT. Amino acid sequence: CASRAGTITEAFF.

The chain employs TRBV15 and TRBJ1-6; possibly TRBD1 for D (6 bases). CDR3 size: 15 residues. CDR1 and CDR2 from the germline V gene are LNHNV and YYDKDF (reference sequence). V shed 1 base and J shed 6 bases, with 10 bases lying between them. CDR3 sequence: CATSRGRGPNSPLHF. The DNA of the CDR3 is TGTGCCACCAGCAGAGGCAGGGGTCCTAATTCACCCCTCCACTTT.

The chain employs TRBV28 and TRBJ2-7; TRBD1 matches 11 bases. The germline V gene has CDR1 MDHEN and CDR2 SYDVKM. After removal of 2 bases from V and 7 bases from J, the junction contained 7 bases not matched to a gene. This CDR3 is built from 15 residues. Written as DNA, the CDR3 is TGTGCCAGCAGTTTAGCGGACAGGGGGCTCGAAGAGCAGTACTTC. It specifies CASSLADRGLEEQYF.

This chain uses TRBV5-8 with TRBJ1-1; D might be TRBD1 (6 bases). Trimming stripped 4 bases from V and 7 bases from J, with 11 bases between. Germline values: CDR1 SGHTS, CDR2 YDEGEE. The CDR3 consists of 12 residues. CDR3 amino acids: CASSIGRGEAFF. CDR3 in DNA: TGTGCCAGCAGCATAGGCAGGGGTGAAGCTTTCTTT.

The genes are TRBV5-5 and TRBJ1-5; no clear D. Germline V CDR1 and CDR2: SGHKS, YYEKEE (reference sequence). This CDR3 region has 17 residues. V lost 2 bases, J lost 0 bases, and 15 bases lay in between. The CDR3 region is CASSLGAAHYSNQPQHF. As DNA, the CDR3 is TGTGCCAGCAGCTTAGGTGCCGCACACTATAGCAATCAGCCCCAGCATTTT. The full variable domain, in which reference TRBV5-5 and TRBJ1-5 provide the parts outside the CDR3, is DAGVTQSPTHLIKTRGQQVTLRCSPISGHKSVSWYQQVLGQGPQFIFQYYEKEERGRGNFPDRFSARQFPNYSSELNVNALLLGDSALYLCASSLGAAHYSNQPQHFGDGTRLSIL.

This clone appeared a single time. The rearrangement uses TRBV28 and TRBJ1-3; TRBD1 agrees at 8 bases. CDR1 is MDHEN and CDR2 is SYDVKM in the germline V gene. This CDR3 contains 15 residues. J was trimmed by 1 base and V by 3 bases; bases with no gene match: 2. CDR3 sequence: CASSLDRESGNTIYF. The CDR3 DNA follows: TGTGCCAGCAGTTTGGACAGGGAGTCTGGAAACACCATATATTTT.

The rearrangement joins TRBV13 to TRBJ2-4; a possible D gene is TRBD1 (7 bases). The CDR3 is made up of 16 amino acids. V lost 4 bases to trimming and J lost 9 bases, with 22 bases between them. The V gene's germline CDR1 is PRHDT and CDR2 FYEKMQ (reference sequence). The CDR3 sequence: CASSSGRGGGLSIQYF. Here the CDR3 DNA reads TGTGCCAGCAGCTCGGGACGAGGAGGGGGCTTGAGCATTCAGTACTTC.